This T cell receptor beta chain stems from a study of blood T cell repertoires in COVID-19. The wider study: The study drew acute and convalescent COVID-19 samples from the United States, Italy and Spain. Sample material is recorded as cDNA or gDNA derived from T cells, B-cell-depleted T cells, or PBMCs.

Original processing methods: Amplification from reference gene primers served as the basis for estimated nucleated cell counts. TCRdb keeps only in-frame clones here, not all; method: immunoSEQ multiplex PCR. V and J calls and clone size come straight from that table; D and trimming were deduced from the DNA. Of about 160,000 clones in the sample, over 80% were seen once. This CDR3 comprises 15 residues. V lost 6 bases to trimming and J lost 0 bases, with 14 bases between them. The germline V gene has CDR1 MNHEY and CDR2 SVGAGI. The sequence was obtained from a man aged 65-85 years who had recovered from COVID-19. The sample consisted of peripheral blood. This chain connects TRBV6-5 to TRBJ1-1, with D perhaps TRBD1 (5 bases). The CDR3 loop reads CASRQRQKMNTEAFF. The CDR3 nucleotides read TGTGCCAGCAGACAAAGACAGAAAATGAACACTGAAGCTTTCTTT.